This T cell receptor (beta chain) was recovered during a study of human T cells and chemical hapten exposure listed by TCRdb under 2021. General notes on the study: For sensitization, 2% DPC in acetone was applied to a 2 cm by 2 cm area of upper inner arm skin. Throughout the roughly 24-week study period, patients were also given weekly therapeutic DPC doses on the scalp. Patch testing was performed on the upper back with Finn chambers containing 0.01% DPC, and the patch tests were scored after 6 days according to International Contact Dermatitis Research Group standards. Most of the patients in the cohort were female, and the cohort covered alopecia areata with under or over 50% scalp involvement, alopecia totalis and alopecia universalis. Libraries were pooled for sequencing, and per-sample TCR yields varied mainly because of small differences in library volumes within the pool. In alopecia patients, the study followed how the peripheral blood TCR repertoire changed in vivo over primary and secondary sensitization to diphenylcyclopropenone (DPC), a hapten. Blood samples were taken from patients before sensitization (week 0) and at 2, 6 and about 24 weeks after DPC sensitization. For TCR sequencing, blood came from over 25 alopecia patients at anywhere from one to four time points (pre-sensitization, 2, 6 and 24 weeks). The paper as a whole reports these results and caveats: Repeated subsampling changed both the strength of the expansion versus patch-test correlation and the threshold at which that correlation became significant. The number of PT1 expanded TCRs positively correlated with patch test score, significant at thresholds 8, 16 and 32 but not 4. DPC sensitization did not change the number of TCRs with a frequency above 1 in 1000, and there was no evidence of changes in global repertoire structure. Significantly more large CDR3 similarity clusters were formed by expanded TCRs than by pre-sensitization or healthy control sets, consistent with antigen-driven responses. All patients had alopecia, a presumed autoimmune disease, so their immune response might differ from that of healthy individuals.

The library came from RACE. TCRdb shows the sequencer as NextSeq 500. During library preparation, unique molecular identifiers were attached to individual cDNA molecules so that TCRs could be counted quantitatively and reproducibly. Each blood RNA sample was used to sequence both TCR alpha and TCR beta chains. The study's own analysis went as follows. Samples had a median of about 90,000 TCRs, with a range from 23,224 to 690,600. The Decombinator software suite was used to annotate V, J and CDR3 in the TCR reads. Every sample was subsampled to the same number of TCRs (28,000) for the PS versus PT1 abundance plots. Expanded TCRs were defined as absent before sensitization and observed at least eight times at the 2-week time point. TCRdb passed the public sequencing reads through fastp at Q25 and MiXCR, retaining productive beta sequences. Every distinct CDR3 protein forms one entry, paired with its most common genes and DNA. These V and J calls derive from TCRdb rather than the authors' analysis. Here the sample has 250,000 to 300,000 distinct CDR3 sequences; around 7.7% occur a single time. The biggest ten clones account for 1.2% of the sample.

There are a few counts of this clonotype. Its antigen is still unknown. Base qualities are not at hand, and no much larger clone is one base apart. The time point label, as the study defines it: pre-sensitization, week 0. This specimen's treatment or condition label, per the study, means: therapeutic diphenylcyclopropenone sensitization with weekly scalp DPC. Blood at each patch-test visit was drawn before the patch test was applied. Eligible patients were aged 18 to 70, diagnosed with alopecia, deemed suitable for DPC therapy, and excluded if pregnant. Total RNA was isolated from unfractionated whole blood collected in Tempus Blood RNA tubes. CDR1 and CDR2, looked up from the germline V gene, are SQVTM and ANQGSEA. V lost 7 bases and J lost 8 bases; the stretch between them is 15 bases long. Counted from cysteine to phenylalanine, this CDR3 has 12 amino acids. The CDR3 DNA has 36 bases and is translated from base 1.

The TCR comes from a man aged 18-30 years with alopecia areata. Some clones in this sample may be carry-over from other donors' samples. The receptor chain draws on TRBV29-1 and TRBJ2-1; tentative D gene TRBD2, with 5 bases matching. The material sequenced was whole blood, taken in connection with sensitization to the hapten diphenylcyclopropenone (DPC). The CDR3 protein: CSAERGKDEQFF. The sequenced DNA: TGCAGCGCCGAGAGAGGGAAGGATGAGCAGTTCTTC.